These T cell receptor beta chains were read from a single sample in a study of CD8+ T cells in alopecia areata. The assay was immunoSEQ multiplex PCR, and TCRdb's table has in-frame clones only and misses some. Of 150,000 to 200,000 clones listed, around 60% are singletons. The material sequenced was CD4+ T cells sorted from blood, taken at week 24, from a patient treated with tofacitinib. These receptors all come from a human donor with alopecia areata. Each CDR3 is given with its conserved first and last residue. D genes are given only for firm matches. Clone sizes are given selectively: once, few, many, or a class where the clone is expanded.

d_call clone_size j_call v_call cdr3_nt cdr3_aa
- - TRBJ1-5 TRBV6-5 TGTGCCAGCAAACAGGGCAACAATCAGCCCCAGCATTTT CASKQGNNQPQHF
- - TRBJ1-2 TRBV7-9 TGTGCCAGCAGTTGGGGACCTAATGGCTACACCTTC CASSWGPNGYTF
- - TRBJ2-2 TRBV2 TGTGCCAGCAGTGAAGGAGGGGGGACCAACACCGGGGAGCTGTTTTTT CASSEGGGTNTGELFF
- - TRBJ2-7 TRBV29-1 TGCAGCGTGGGGGTCGAGGGCGAGCAGTACTTC CSVGVEGEQYF
- - TRBJ1-5 TRBV5-6 TGTGCCAGCAGCTCCGCAGGGACGAGGGATCAGCCCCAGCATTTT CASSSAGTRDQPQHF
- - TRBJ2-3 TRBV25-1 TGTGCCAGCAGTGACCGTCGTCCTTGGGGGCGGGGAGATACGCAGTATTTT CASSDRRPWGRGDTQYF
- few TRBJ1-6 TRBV9 TGTGCCAGCAGCGTAAATCGGGGTGGCGGTTCACCCCTCCACTTT CASSVNRGGGSPLHF
- - TRBJ1-4 TRBV2 TGTGCCAGCACATCCTCTAATGAAAAACTGTTTTTT CASTSSNEKLFF
- - TRBJ1-1 TRBV29-1 TGCAGCGTTTGGCAGAGGACAAACACTGAAGCTTTCTTT CSVWQRTNTEAFF
- - TRBJ2-7 TRBV4-1 TGCGCCAGCAGCCAAGGGCCACTCTACGAGCAGTACTTC CASSQGPLYEQYF
- - TRBJ1-5 TRBV29-1 TGCAGCGTTAGGCAGGGAGGCAATCAGCCCCAGCATTTT CSVRQGGNQPQHF
- - TRBJ1-1 TRBV6-5 TGTGCCAGCAGTTACTCGACAGGGAACACTGAAGCTTTCTTT CASSYSTGNTEAFF
- - TRBJ2-5 TRBV29-1 TGCAGCTCAAGACGGAGCCTGACGGAGACCCAGTACTTC CSSRRSLTETQYF
- many TRBJ1-6 TRBV18 TGTGCCAGCTCGCCGGACAATAATTCACCCCTCCACTTT CASSPDNNSPLHF
- few TRBJ1-6 TRBV23-1 TGCGCCAGCAGTCAACCAGGACCCTGCTTCGTTTCACCCCTCCACTTT CASSQPGPCFVSPLHF
- - TRBJ2-5 TRBV30 TGTGCCTGGAGTAAAGGAGGAGAGACCCAGTACTTC CAWSKGGETQYF
- - TRBJ2-1 TRBV5-1 TGCGCCAGCAGCTTGGGGCGAGGGGGAGCTTACAATGAGCAGTTCTTC CASSLGRGGAYNEQFF
- - TRBJ2-4 TRBV29-1 TGCAGCGTTTCCGTGGGACTCAAAAGCATTCAGTACTTC CSVSVGLKSIQYF
- - TRBJ1-2 TRBV6-5 TGTGCCAGCAGCCCCCGGGGAGGGGGAGGCTACACCTTC CASSPRGGGGYTF
- - TRBJ2-7 TRBV30 TGTGCCTGGACAGGTTACGCCACGAGCTCCTACGAGCAGTACTTC CAWTGYATSSYEQYF
TRBD1 few TRBJ1-6 TRBV30 TGTGCCTGGGACAGGGTCAATTCACCCCTCCACTTT CAWDRVNSPLHF
- few TRBJ1-6 TRBV18 TGTGCCAGCTCACCTGACGGAATGAGTAATTCACCCCTCCACTTT CASSPDGMSNSPLHF
TRBD2 - TRBJ2-3 TRBV7-7 TGTGCCAGCAGCTCCGGACTAGCCCTTCGTGATACGCAGTATTTT CASSSGLALRDTQYF
- - TRBJ2-2 TRBV15 TGTGCCACCAGCAGAGCCCAGGCAGGCGGGGAGCTGTTTTTT CATSRAQAGGELFF
TRBD1 few TRBJ1-2 TRBV6-5 TGTGCCAGCAGTGATTCGGACAGGGGGGATGGCTACACCTTC CASSDSDRGDGYTF
- - TRBJ2-3 TRBV4-1 TGCGCCAGCAGCCAATCTCGTGGGGTGACAGATACGCAGTATTTT CASSQSRGVTDTQYF
- - TRBJ2-1 TRBV29-1 TGCAGCGTTGCTAACAGGGGACTTTACAATGAGCAGTTCTTC CSVANRGLYNEQFF
TRBD1 - TRBJ1-1 TRBV29-1 TGCAGCGTTCAAACAGGGGGGGGCACTGAAGCTTTCTTT CSVQTGGGTEAFF
- - TRBJ2-7 TRBV29-1 TGCAGCGTTCGGAGGGACTACGAGCAGTACTTC CSVRRDYEQYF
- once TRBJ2-3 TRBV4-1 TGCGCCAGCAGCCGTGAAGGGATGGAGGATACGCAGTATTTT CASSREGMEDTQYF
- - TRBJ1-5 TRBV10-2 TGCGCCAGCAGTGAGTCTGGGATAAATCAGCCCCAGCATTTT CASSESGINQPQHF
TRBD1 - TRBJ1-5 TRBV30 TGTGCCTGGAGTGTAGTAACAGGGGGCGAGGTCAATCAGCCCCAGCATTTT CAWSVVTGGEVNQPQHF
TRBD2 - TRBJ2-5 TRBV7-9 TGTGCCAGCAGCTCGGCCAGCGGGGGTCAAGAGACCCAGTACTTC CASSSASGGQETQYF
TRBD1 - TRBJ1-4 TRBV7-3 TGTGCCAGCGTGGGACAGGGGAATGAAAAACTGTTTTTT CASVGQGNEKLFF
- few TRBJ2-5 TRBV20-1 TGCAGTGCTAGACTAGCGGAGACCCAGTACTTC CSARLAETQYF
- - TRBJ2-2 TRBV27 TGTGCCAGCAGGGGTAGGAGGGGGCGAGGCGGGGAGCTGTTTTTT CASRGRRGRGGELFF
- - TRBJ1-1 TRBV30 TGTGCCTGGAGTGTACTCCTGAACACTGAAGCTTTCTTT CAWSVLLNTEAFF
- once TRBJ1-5 TRBV4-1 TGCGCCAGCAGCCAAGCAGCGTGGAGCAATCAGCCCCAGCATTTT CASSQAAWSNQPQHF
- few TRBJ2-3 TRBV29-1 TGCAGCGGAGGAGGTCGCAGCACAGATACGCAGTATTTT CSGGGRSTDTQYF
TRBD2 many TRBJ2-5 TRBV5-6 TGTGCCAGCAGCCCAATGCGGGGGGGCGAGGAGACCCAGTACTTC CASSPMRGGEETQYF
TRBD1 - TRBJ1-1 TRBV2 TGTGCCAGCAGTCGGGACAGGGTGGGGACTGAAGCTTTCTTT CASSRDRVGTEAFF
- - TRBJ1-1 TRBV11-2 TGTGCCAGCAGCTTTGTAAACACTGAAGCTTTCTTT CASSFVNTEAFF
- - TRBJ1-1 TRBV5-1 TGCGCCAGCAGCTTGTACACCACAGTAATGAACACTGAAGCTTTCTTT CASSLYTTVMNTEAFF
TRBD1 - TRBJ2-7 TRBV29-1 TGCAGCGTTGAAGTCTACAGAGGACAGGGCTACGAGCAGTACTTC CSVEVYRGQGYEQYF
TRBD1 - TRBJ1-1 TRBV5-1 TGCGCCAGCAGCTCGACGGGACAGATGAACACTGAAGCTTTCTTT CASSSTGQMNTEAFF
- - TRBJ2-3 TRBV29-1 TGCAGCGTTGATTTGGGGGGGGGCCGTCCAGATACGCAGTATTTT CSVDLGGGRPDTQYF
- few TRBJ1-5 TRBV23-1 TGCGCCAGCAGTCGAGCAGGAAAAATGGACTATAGCGTCCAGCCCCAGCATTTT CASSRAGKMDYSVQPQHF
TRBD1 - TRBJ2-1 TRBV7-7 TGTGCTAGCAGCACGAACTCGCCGGGACAGGGAGGTGAGCAGTTCTTC CASSTNSPGQGGEQFF